This T cell receptor (beta chain) was identified in a study of blood T cell repertoires in COVID-19. On the study more broadly: The United States, Italy and Spain provided the acute and convalescent COVID-19 samples.

Individuals aged about 18 to 90 years were recruited from some 26 US areas. Self-reported history from a screening survey and questionnaire set each donor's cohort. Recovered Cohort 3 donors showed two negative PCRs, clearance, or symptom resolution. The germline CDR1 and CDR2 sequences are SGHTA and FQGNSA. CDR3 size: 15 residues. V dropped 1 base and J dropped 5; count of bases not matched to a gene: 4. Sequenced by immunoSEQ multiplex PCR; TCRdb stores in-frame clones only, minus some. This sample has about 330,000 clones; about 92% occur once, and the top ten carry approximately 17%. The sample taken for sequencing was PBMCs or T cells enriched from blood (not recorded which). The TCR was taken from a woman in her twenties or thirties who had recovered from COVID-19. V gene TRBV7-2 combines with J gene TRBJ1-2; TRBD1 matches at 10 bases. The CDR3, as DNA: TGTGCCAGCAGCTTAGGTGGGGACAGGGGTTATGGCTACACCTTC. Protein product: CASSLGGDRGYGYTF.